These T cell receptor beta chains were read from a single sample in a study of blood T cell repertoires in COVID-19. Repertoires were generated with immunoSEQ multiplex PCR, while TCRdb's copy carries only in-frame clones and drops some. This table holds around 180,000 clones, 88% found once. Sequenced input: peripheral blood. These receptors all come from a human donor in a cohort sampled during active COVID-19. The CDR3 runs from the conserved cysteine through the conserved F or W. The order of the fields is D gene, clone size, J gene, V gene, CDR3 DNA, CDR3 protein. A D gene is named only where the DNA matches it firmly. Clone size is given for some rows only: seen once, a few or many times, or a class if the clone is expanded.

D: TRBD2; size: .; J: TRBJ2-5; V: TRBV18; DNA: TGTGCCAGCTCACGCCGTTCTAGCGGGAAAGAGACCCAGTACTTC; CDR3: CASSRRSSGKETQYF
D: .; size: .; J: TRBJ2-1; V: TRBV3-1/TRBV3-2; DNA: TGTGCCAGCAGCCAAGGAGTTTGGGGGGTCGAGCAGTTCTTC; CDR3: CASSQGVWGVEQFF
D: TRBD2; size: .; J: TRBJ2-2; V: TRBV5-1; DNA: TGCGCCAGCAGCTTGATGGCGGGAGGAGCCGGGGAGCTGTTTTTT; CDR3: CASSLMAGGAGELFF
D: TRBD1; size: .; J: TRBJ1-1; V: TRBV7-9; DNA: TGTGCCAGCAGCCCCGGGACAGTTGTCACTGAAGCTTTCTTT; CDR3: CASSPGTVVTEAFF
D: TRBD2; size: .; J: TRBJ2-1; V: TRBV30; DNA: TGTGCCTGGAGTCCCCGGACTAGCGGGATGGTCGTTGAGCAGTTCTTC; CDR3: CAWSPRTSGMVVEQFF
D: .; size: .; J: TRBJ2-1; V: TRBV9; DNA: TGTGCCAGCAGCCCCGAGAGGGGACTCGCCTACAATGAGCAGTTCTTC; CDR3: CASSPERGLAYNEQFF
D: TRBD2; size: .; J: TRBJ2-7; V: TRBV10-2; DNA: TGCGCCAGCAGATCCCTTAGCGGGAACTCCTACGAGCAGTACTTC; CDR3: CASRSLSGNSYEQYF
D: .; size: .; J: TRBJ1-1; V: TRBV5-6; DNA: TGTGCCAGCAGCTCCCTCCGGGGGGGCACTGAAGCTTTCTTT; CDR3: CASSSLRGGTEAFF
D: TRBD1; size: .; J: TRBJ1-6; V: TRBV9; DNA: TGTGCCAGCAGCGGGGGACAGTCCAATTCACCCCTCCACTTT; CDR3: CASSGGQSNSPLHF
D: TRBD1; size: .; J: TRBJ1-3; V: TRBV19; DNA: TGTGCCAGCTGCCAAGACAGGGGGCAAGGAAACACCATATATTTT; CDR3: CASCQDRGQGNTIYF
D: .; size: once; J: TRBJ2-1; V: TRBV6-5; DNA: TGTGCCAGCAGTTACTCGGGCAAGCAGTTCTTC; CDR3: CASSYSGKQFF
D: .; size: .; J: TRBJ2-7; V: TRBV20-1; DNA: TGCAGTGCTAGGACGGGGTTCGAGCAGTACTTC; CDR3: CSARTGFEQYF
D: .; size: .; J: TRBJ2-3; V: TRBV3-1/TRBV3-2; DNA: TGTGCCAGCAGCCAAGACCGCATCGGACCGGCTAGCCGTCCAGATACGCAGTATTTT; CDR3: CASSQDRIGPASRPDTQYF
D: .; size: few; J: TRBJ1-6; V: TRBV10-1; DNA: TGCGCCAGCAGTGAGTCCCTCGAGGAGCCCCTCCACTTT; CDR3: CASSESLEEPLHF
D: .; size: .; J: TRBJ2-3; V: TRBV2; DNA: TGTGCCAGCCTCCGGGGCGGGGTGGGGACAGATACGCAGTATTTT; CDR3: CASLRGGVGTDTQYF
D: .; size: .; J: TRBJ1-5; V: TRBV6-2/TRBV6-3; DNA: TGTGCCAGCAGTTACTCGAGAATTAGCAATCAGCCCCAGCATTTT; CDR3: CASSYSRISNQPQHF
D: .; size: .; J: TRBJ1-5; V: TRBV30; DNA: TGTGCCTGGGCTAGCGGACATACAAATCAGCCCCAGCATTTT; CDR3: CAWASGHTNQPQHF
D: TRBD1; size: .; J: TRBJ1-2; V: TRBV6-5; DNA: TGTGCCAGCAGTTTGAGGGGGGACAGCTTCTATGGCTACACCTTC; CDR3: CASSLRGDSFYGYTF
D: TRBD1; size: .; J: TRBJ2-7; V: TRBV5-8; DNA: TGTGCCAGCAGCTTGCCCGGGACAGCAGCCTACGAGCAGTACTTC; CDR3: CASSLPGTAAYEQYF
D: TRBD1; size: .; J: TRBJ1-5; V: TRBV19; DNA: TGTGCCAGTAGAGAGGACAGGAGGAGCAATCAGCCCCAGCATTTT; CDR3: CASREDRRSNQPQHF
D: TRBD1; size: .; J: TRBJ1-1; V: TRBV29-1; DNA: TGCAGCGTTGATGAAGGGGGCGCGGGTGAAGCTTTCTTT; CDR3: CSVDEGGAGEAFF
D: TRBD1; size: .; J: TRBJ2-7; V: TRBV15; DNA: TGTGCCACCAGCAGAGAACGGGACAGTCCTCCGGGGCAGTACTTC; CDR3: CATSRERDSPPGQYF
D: TRBD1; size: .; J: TRBJ1-2; V: TRBV4-3; DNA: TGCGCCAGCAGCCGCCGTCGACAGGGCCACTATGGCTACACCTTC; CDR3: CASSRRRQGHYGYTF
D: .; size: .; J: TRBJ2-2; V: TRBV21-1; DNA: TGTGCCAGCAGCAAATTTAGGAGCGGGGGCAACCGGGAGCTGTTTTTT; CDR3: CASSKFRSGGNRELFF
D: TRBD1; size: .; J: TRBJ2-7; V: TRBV2; DNA: TGTGCCAGCAGTGGGGGACAGGGGAAGGTGCAGTACTTC; CDR3: CASSGGQGKVQYF
D: TRBD1; size: .; J: TRBJ1-5; V: TRBV19; DNA: TGTGCCAGTAGTACCGCCGGGACAGGGGGCCCACGGCAGCCCCAGCATTTT; CDR3: CASSTAGTGGPRQPQHF
D: .; size: .; J: TRBJ2-3; V: TRBV7-2; DNA: TGTGCCAGCAGCTTGAGAGATACGCAGTATTTT; CDR3: CASSLRDTQYF
D: TRBD1; size: .; J: TRBJ1-3; V: TRBV9; DNA: TGTGCCAGCAGCGTCGCCGACAGGGCAACTGGAAACACCATATATTTT; CDR3: CASSVADRATGNTIYF
D: TRBD1; size: .; J: TRBJ2-2; V: TRBV5-4; DNA: TGTGCCAGCAGCCTAGGACAGGTCGGGGAGCTGTTTTTT; CDR3: CASSLGQVGELFF
D: TRBD1; size: .; J: TRBJ2-1; V: TRBV9; DNA: TGTGCCAGCAGCTACTCCGAGGGGGCGCCAAGGGATGAGCAGTTCTTC; CDR3: CASSYSEGAPRDEQFF
D: TRBD2; size: .; J: TRBJ2-1; V: TRBV10-3; DNA: TGTGCCATCAGTGAAAGCGGGGGGACTTACAATGAGCAGTTCTTC; CDR3: CAISESGGTYNEQFF
D: .; size: many; J: TRBJ2-7; V: TRBV7-2; DNA: TGTGCCAGCAGCCCAACAGGGTCGGGCTACGAGCAGTACTTC; CDR3: CASSPTGSGYEQYF
D: TRBD1; size: .; J: TRBJ2-7; V: TRBV19; DNA: TGTGCCAGTAGTATCAACAGGGGGAAAACGCGGGAGCAGTACTTC; CDR3: CASSINRGKTREQYF
D: TRBD1; size: once; J: TRBJ1-2; V: TRBV10-3; DNA: TGTGCCATCAGTGGAGGCGCCGACAGGGTCCAAGGCTACACCTTC; CDR3: CAISGGADRVQGYTF
D: TRBD2; size: .; J: TRBJ2-3; V: TRBV7-9; DNA: TGTGCCAGCAGCTTGACTAGCGGGAGCACAGATACGCAGTATTTT; CDR3: CASSLTSGSTDTQYF
D: TRBD1; size: .; J: TRBJ1-2; V: TRBV2; DNA: TGTGCCAGCAGTGAAGTGGGGACAGCCTATGGCTACACCTTC; CDR3: CASSEVGTAYGYTF